This passage covers 29 T cell receptor beta chains from one sample sequenced in a study of neurological immune-mediated disorders. TCRdb re-analysed the 5' RACE reads in MiXCR, keeping a single row per CDR3 protein. This table holds fewer than 65,000 distinct CDR3 sequences, under 13% found once. The specimen was PBMCs. The receptors stem from a man between 70 and 80 years old with HTLV-1-associated myelopathy (HAM/TSP).

The sample holds many counts of this clonotype. CDR3 loop: CASSLNGANVLTF. CDR3 DNA: TGTGCCAGCAGCTTAAACGGGGCCAACGTCCTGACTTTC. The chain couples TRBV7-2 to TRBJ2-6; no definite D call. Germline CDR1 is SGHTA and CDR2 is FQGNSA. The CDR3 has 13 residues. V lost 2 bases, J lost 4 bases, and 3 bases lay in between.

Here the CDR3 reads CASQDGTPRRRGGTDTQYF. CDR3 DNA sequence: TGTGCCAGCCAAGATGGGACTCCCCGGAGGCGGGGGGGGACAGATACGCAGTATTTT. The V call is TRBV4-2, the J call TRBJ2-3; 9 bases map to TRBD2. Germline V CDR1 and CDR2: LGHNA, YNFKEQ. The CDR3 loop spans 19 amino acids. After removal of 8 bases from V and 3 bases from J, the junction contained 21 bases not matched to a gene.

The table lists this clonotype with many counts. The chain employs TRBV10-3 and TRBJ2-7; 11 positions match TRBD2. Germline assignment: CDR1 ENHRY and CDR2 SYGVKD. V was clipped by 8 bases and J by 0 bases; unmatched bases: 15. The CDR3 is made up of 18 amino acids. The CDR3 sequence: CAIGTLWLAGGSSYEQYF. The CDR3 DNA reads TGTGCCATCGGGACTCTTTGGCTAGCGGGAGGAAGCTCCTACGAGCAGTACTTC.

This clonotype was observed many times. The chain combines TRBV7-3 with TRBJ2-7, with no clear D. V lost 4 bases and J lost 2, with 12 bases in between. The CDR3 has 14 amino acids. Germline V CDR1 and CDR2: SGHTA, FQGTGA. Here the CDR3 DNA reads TGTGCCAGCAGCTCGTACCTACAACCCTACGAGCAGTACTTC. Protein product: CASSSYLQPYEQYF.

In its sample, this clonotype was seen many times. V is TRBV20-1 and J is TRBJ2-2; D is ambiguous. The V end lost 4 bases, the J end lost 7 bases, and 7 bases lay between the germline ends. CDR3 size: 11 residues. Germline CDR1 DFQATT, CDR2 SNEGSKA (reference sequence). The CDR3 loop is CSATDGGELFF. Here the CDR3 DNA reads TGCAGTGCTACCGACGGCGGGGAGCTGTTTTTT.

This clonotype was counted at least ten times. The rearrangement joins TRBV5-1 to TRBJ2-1; a weak D match, TRBD1 (5 bases). V dropped 3 bases and J dropped 6 bases, with 10 bases sitting between them. This CDR3 contains 13 residues. Germline loops: CDR1 SGHRS, CDR2 YFSETQ. Written as DNA, the CDR3 is TGCGCCAGCAGCTCGGACAACGGCAATGAGCAGTTCTTC. Its protein is CASSSDNGNEQFF.

This clonotype was observed many times. This sequence joins TRBV5-5 and TRBJ1-4; 8 nucleotides align to TRBD1. In germline, CDR1 is SGHKS, CDR2 YYEKEE (reference sequence). Unmatched junction bases numbered 10, after V lost 4 bases and J lost 8 bases. This CDR3 has 15 residues. The CDR3 DNA is TGTGCCAGCAGCCCTGGACAGGGAGGGGACGAAAAACTGTTTTTT. It is translated as CASSPGQGGDEKLFF.

CDR3 sequence: CASSLYANEQFF. The CDR3 coding sequence is TGTGCCAGTAGTTTATATGCGAATGAGCAGTTCTTC. The V gene is TRBV19, the J gene TRBJ2-1; unclear D gene. The CDR3 runs 12 residues. Germline V gene data show CDR1 as LNHDA and CDR2 as SQIVND (reference sequence). Trimming shortened V by 5 bases and J by 7 bases, and 9 bases separated the two germline ends.

This clonotype was recorded at least ten times. This chain connects TRBV7-9 to TRBJ2-1; D is possibly TRBD1 or TRBD2 (5 bases each). The CDR3 consists of 16 residues. Germline V lookup: CDR1 SEHNR, CDR2 FQNEAQ (reference sequence). Trimming cost V 3 bases and J 0 bases, with 12 bases left between them. This chain's CDR3 is CASSFGDERSYNEQFF. The CDR3 DNA follows: TGTGCCAGCAGCTTCGGGGACGAGCGCTCCTACAATGAGCAGTTCTTC.

This clonotype occurred a few times. The chain links TRBV12-3 or TRBV12-4 to TRBJ1-4; a possible D gene is TRBD1 (5 bases). The CDR3 is 15 residues long. V was trimmed by 6 bases and J by 8 bases, leaving 19 bases between them. CDR3 sequence (DNA): TGTGCCAGCAGCTCAACTAGCGGGGGGGACGAAAAACTGTTTTTT. This translates into CASSSTSGGDEKLFF.

This clonotype was seen repeatedly, ten times or more. This chain links TRBV27 with TRBJ2-7, with TRBD2 matching over 9 bases. Germline CDR1 reads MNHEY; CDR2 reads SMNVEV (reference sequence). The trim removed 5 bases at V and 3 bases at J, leaving 8 bases unmatched. CDR3 length equals 15 residues. The CDR3 loop is CASSPRLAASYEQYF. The CDR3 DNA reads TGTGCCAGCAGTCCCAGACTAGCGGCCAGCTACGAGCAGTACTTC.

About this clonotype itself: Given a much more abundant clone one base away, this may be a read error. This sequence joins TRBV5-5 and TRBJ2-1; D could derive from TRBD1 or TRBD2 (5 bases each). This CDR3 spans 13 amino acids. The germline V gene has CDR1 SGHKS and CDR2 YYEKEE (reference sequence). The CDR3 sequence is CVISSPERGEQFF. DNA of the CDR3: TGTGTCATCAGCTCACCGGAGAGGGGTGAGCAGTTCTTC.

This clonotype was recorded at least ten times. The chain is built from TRBV7-3 and TRBJ2-2, with D perhaps TRBD1 (6 bases). This CDR3 region has 14 residues. Germline-derived CDR1 and CDR2 are SGHTA and FQGTGA. V lost 3 bases and J lost 1, with 6 bases in between. CDR3 bases: TGTGCCAGCAGCTTGGGACAGAACACCGGGGAGCTGTTTTTT. Its protein is CASSLGQNTGELFF.

Ten or more counts support this clonotype. A junction end diverges from the germline sequence, so it may reflect a read error. This sequence joins TRBV12-3 or TRBV12-4 and TRBJ2-7; D could derive from TRBD1 or TRBD2 (5 bases each). This CDR3 spans 13 amino acids. The CDR3 nucleotides are TGTGCCAGCAGAGTGAGGGGCTCCGACGAGCAGTACTTC. Its translation: CASRVRGSDEQYF.

This clonotype was recorded many times. The chain uses TRBV7-8 and TRBJ1-2; the D gene is possibly TRBD1 (5 bases). V gave up 4 bases and J gave up 0 bases, with 12 bases separating them. CDR1 and CDR2 (germline): SGHVS, FQNEAQ. There are 15 residues in the CDR3. CDR3 loop: CASSSGTDSNYGYTF. DNA for the CDR3: TGTGCCAGCAGCTCCGGGACGGACTCTAACTATGGCTACACCTTC. Full variable domain (outside the CDR3, taken from reference TRBV7-8 and TRBJ1-2): GAGVSQSPRYKVAKRGQDVALRCDPISGHVSLFWYQQALGQGPEFLTYFQNEAQLDKSGLPSDRFFAERPEGSVSTLKIQRTQQEDSAVYLCASSSGTDSNYGYTFGSGTRLTVV.

This clonotype was counted ten times or more. V is TRBV6-6 and J is TRBJ2-5; 10 nucleotides agree with TRBD2. V dropped 9 bases and J dropped 7; count of bases not matched to a gene: 8. Germline-derived CDR1 and CDR2 are MNHNY and SVGAGI (reference sequence). The CDR3 has 13 amino acids. CDR3 sequence (DNA): TGTGCCAGTAGCGGGGGGCCGGGGGGGACCCAGTACTTC. Its translation is CASSGGPGGTQYF.

This clonotype was seen more than once but under ten times. V is TRBV20-1 and J is TRBJ1-1, with D unresolved. There are 13 residues in the CDR3. The germline V gene has CDR1 DFQATT and CDR2 SNEGSKA (reference sequence). Trimming stripped 3 bases from V and 6 bases from J, with 14 bases between. The CDR3 protein is CSASPITTAEAFF. CDR3 sequence (DNA): TGCAGTGCTAGCCCGATCACAACAGCTGAAGCTTTCTTT.

This clonotype was picked up many times. The V gene is TRBV28, the J gene TRBJ1-6, with unresolved D. The CDR3 covers 15 residues. Trimming shortened V by 8 bases and J by 10 bases, and 21 bases separated the two germline ends. Germline values: CDR1 MDHEN, CDR2 SYDVKM. This CDR3 is CASGTGPEADSPLHF. The CDR3 bases are TGTGCCAGCGGCACCGGGCCAGAGGCGGACTCACCCCTCCACTTT.

The sample holds many counts of this clonotype. The chain uses TRBV6-2 or TRBV6-3 and TRBJ1-5, with D uncertain. The CDR3 length is 14 residues. The V gene's germline CDR1 is MNHEY and CDR2 SVGEGT. Trimming pared 6 bases from V and 4 bases from J, leaving 13 bases between. CDR3 DNA sequence: TGTGCCAGCAGCCCAGTCCCTGGGAATCAGCCCCAGCATTTT. This sequence encodes CASSPVPGNQPQHF.

For this clonotype: This may be a read error, as it is one base from a much larger clone. The chain combines TRBV10-3 with TRBJ2-2; TRBD2 matches at 8 bases. The CDR3 runs 16 residues. Germline values: CDR1 ENHRY, CDR2 SYGVKD. After removal of 3 bases from V and 10 bases from J, the junction contained 13 bases not matched to a gene. The CDR3 nucleotides are TGTGCCATCAGTGAAAGCAGCGGGAGCGGGGCCGTGGAGCTGTTTTTT. Amino acids: CAISESSGSGAVELFF.

This clonotype was found many times. This chain's CDR3 is CASSYGTVSTEAFF. In DNA, the CDR3 is TGTGCCAGCAGTTACGGGACGGTAAGCACTGAAGCTTTCTTT. The rearrangement uses TRBV6-5 and TRBJ1-1; a weak D match, TRBD1 (5 bases). Germline CDR1 is MNHEY and CDR2 is SVGAGI. V lost 2 bases and J lost 4, with 11 bases in between. The CDR3 covers 14 residues.

This clonotype has a count of ten or more. The chain recombines TRBV7-3 with TRBJ2-2; D gene ambiguous. This CDR3 has 13 amino acids. Germline CDR1 SGHTA, CDR2 FQGTGA. Deletions cut 3 bases from V and 8 bases from J, with 10 bases between. The CDR3 sequence: CASSFRPRGELFF. The CDR3 DNA is TGTGCCAGCAGCTTTCGCCCTAGGGGGGAGCTGTTTTTT.

By its share, this clonotype is large (0.1 to 1%). The DNA of the CDR3 is TGTGCCAGCAGCTTGACCGGCGGACAAGAGACCCAGTACTTC. Translated: CASSLTGGQETQYF. V is TRBV7-2 and J is TRBJ2-5; D uncertain. Germline CDR1 reads SGHTA; CDR2 reads FQGNSA. Trimming pared 3 bases from V and 2 bases from J, leaving 10 bases between. The CDR3 extends over 14 amino acids.

This clonotype was found many times. The J gene is TRBJ2-7, the V gene TRBV29-1, with a possible D match to TRBD2 (5 bases). This CDR3 spans 11 amino acids. V dropped 0 bases and J dropped 5 bases, with 5 bases sitting between them. Per germline, CDR1 SQVTM and CDR2 ANQGSEA. For the CDR3, the DNA is TGCAGCGTTGAAGAGGGAGACGAGCAGTACTTC. It is translated as CSVEEGDEQYF.

This clonotype was seen repeatedly, ten times or more. The CDR3 is CASSPGGGSNTGELFF. The CDR3 DNA reads TGTGCCAGCAGCCCCGGTGGAGGATCGAACACCGGGGAGCTGTTTTTT. V and J are TRBV7-9 and TRBJ2-2; possibly TRBD2 for D (5 bases). Germline CDR1 is SEHNR and CDR2 is FQNEAQ (reference sequence). The CDR3 contains 16 residues. V lost 5 bases and J lost 0, with 13 bases in between.

The V gene is TRBV4-3, the J gene TRBJ2-2, with 11 bases that match TRBD2. V shed 4 bases, J shed 1 base, and the junction held 5 bases outside the gene matches. CDR3 length: 17 residues. CDR1 is LGHNA and CDR2 is YSLEER in the germline V gene. The CDR3 sequence is CASSRGGLAGNTGELFF. For the CDR3, the DNA is TGCGCCAGCAGCCGAGGAGGACTAGCGGGGAACACCGGGGAGCTGTTTTTT.

This clonotype has a count of ten or more. The chain links TRBV5-1 to TRBJ2-5; 8 bases fit TRBD2. The ends lost 4 bases at V and 4 bases at J; junction bases unmatched: 6. From germline, CDR1 is SGHRS and CDR2 YFSETQ. This CDR3 is 14 amino acids long. The CDR3 reads CASSPSGRGETQYF. CDR3 DNA sequence: TGCGCCAGCAGCCCCAGCGGGAGAGGAGAGACCCAGTACTTC.

Ten or more counts support this clonotype. The rearrangement links TRBV27 to TRBJ1-1, with D unclear. The V gene's germline CDR1 is MNHEY and CDR2 SMNVEV (reference sequence). The germline V and J ends were trimmed by 6 bases and 9 bases, with 8 bases remaining between them. CDR3 size: 10 residues. The CDR3 DNA reads as TGTGCCAGCAGACAAATCCAAGCTTTCTTT. Amino acids: CASRQIQAFF.

This clonotype appeared a few times. This chain uses TRBV6-2 or TRBV6-3 with TRBJ2-7; D remains unclear. The ends were cut back, 10 bases at V and 3 bases at J, with 16 bases in the middle. In germline, CDR1 is MNHEY, CDR2 SVGEGT. The length of the CDR3 is 13 residues. The CDR3 coding sequence is TGTGCCACATCGGTCTTGGCGAGCTACGAGCAGTACTTC. Its translation is CATSVLASYEQYF.